This T cell receptor beta chain stems from a study of T cell responses to AZD1222 COVID-19 vaccine. Study observations and caveats: The donor cohort was predominantly white British with a female majority, and clonal diversity may have been underestimated. After the peak T cell response, and only then, were repertoires sampled. Regions 160-218 and 743-854 dominated among vaccine-associated CD4 TCRs spanning spike.

With respect to this clone: Antigen: not known.

The ends were cut back, 6 bases at V and 0 bases at J, with 15 bases in the middle. CDR3 length: 14 residues. Germline V gene sequence: CDR1 SQVTM, CDR2 ANQGSEA. The data were produced by immunoSEQ multiplex PCR, yet TCRdb's version contains in-frame clones alone and is incomplete. The profile shows around 130,000 clones, about 89% of them singletons. Pooled together were second doses at about 4 or about 12 weeks. The specimen was peripheral blood, collected 28 days after the second AZD1222 dose. The TCR comes from an adult who received the AZD1222 COVID-19 vaccine. The rearrangement joins TRBV29-1 to TRBJ2-7; TRBD1 is a possible D gene (5 bases). The CDR3 loop is CSVQGVFNSYEQYF. CDR3 in DNA: TGCAGCGTGCAAGGGGTTTTTAACTCCTACGAGCAGTACTTC.